This is a list of T cell receptor beta chains from one sample in a study of blood T cell repertoires in COVID-19. The data were produced by immunoSEQ multiplex PCR, yet TCRdb's version contains in-frame clones alone and is incomplete. The sample holds 150,000 or so clones; approximately 80% are singletons and the top ten take about 40%. Input material: peripheral blood. The receptor set was obtained from a human donor in a cohort sampled during active COVID-19. Each CDR3 is given with its conserved first and last residue. A D gene is named only where the DNA matches it firmly. Clone size is shown for a subset of rows, as once, few, many or a class of expanded clone.

V	J	D	size	DNA	CDR3
TRBV4-3	TRBJ1-4	.	.	TGCGCCAGCAGCCAAGATTGGGGGGCAACTAATGAAAAACTGTTTTTT	CASSQDWGATNEKLFF
TRBV7-9	TRBJ1-1	TRBD1	.	TGTGCCAGCAGTCTTCAACAGGGGTCGAACACTGAAGCTTTCTTT	CASSLQQGSNTEAFF
TRBV30	TRBJ2-1	TRBD1	.	TGTGCCTGGAGGGACAGGGACAATGAGCAGTTCTTC	CAWRDRDNEQFF
TRBV19	TRBJ1-1	.	.	TGTGCCACACACACGGGAGGCCTCGGAGGCACTGAAGCTTTCTTT	CATHTGGLGGTEAFF
TRBV6-6	TRBJ1-1	.	.	TGTGCCAGCAGTTTGGGGTCGACAGGGAACACTGAAGCTTTCTTT	CASSLGSTGNTEAFF
TRBV4-1	TRBJ1-4	TRBD1	once	TGCGCCAGCAGTACCGGGACAGGGGGTCGGGCTAATGAAAAACTGTTTTTT	CASSTGTGGRANEKLFF
TRBV24-1	TRBJ2-1	TRBD1	.	TGTGCCACCAGTGTACGACAGGGGGCTTCCTACAATGAGCAGTTCTTC	CATSVRQGASYNEQFF
TRBV19	TRBJ1-4	TRBD1	.	TGTGCCAGTAGCTGGGACAGGGGCAGTGAAAAACTGTTTTTT	CASSWDRGSEKLFF
TRBV7-9	TRBJ1-2	TRBD1	.	TGTGCCAGCAGCCGGACAGGGAATAACTATGGCTACACCTTC	CASSRTGNNYGYTF
TRBV20-1	TRBJ1-2	.	.	TGCAGTGCTAGTAGTTTTGGGGGGGGCCCGACTAACTATGGCTACACCTTC	CSASSFGGGPTNYGYTF
TRBV11-2	TRBJ1-5	.	.	TGTGCCAGCAGCTTAGATCCAGGGCGGCCCCAGCATTTT	CASSLDPGRPQHF
TRBV5-1	TRBJ2-5	TRBD2	.	TGCGCCAGCAGCTTGGTCCTAGCGGGCCAAGAGACCCAGTACTTC	CASSLVLAGQETQYF
TRBV6-5	TRBJ1-1	TRBD1	.	TGTGCCAGCAGCCGGACAGGGGTGGACACTGAAGCTTTCTTT	CASSRTGVDTEAFF
TRBV11-1	TRBJ2-5	TRBD1	.	TGTGCCAGCAGCTTAGCAGGCCAGGGGGCGAGGGAGACCCAGTACTTC	CASSLAGQGARETQYF
TRBV11-3	TRBJ2-7	.	.	TGTGCCAGCCGATCCTATGGGCCTTTAGGCGAGCAGTACTTC	CASRSYGPLGEQYF
TRBV9	TRBJ2-1	.	once	TGTGCCAGCAGCGTAGATAGGGGTCAGCCCTACAATGAGCAGTTCTTC	CASSVDRGQPYNEQFF
TRBV6-5	TRBJ2-1	TRBD2	.	TGTGCCAGCAGTACCGGGACTAGCGGGGGTAATGAGCAGTTCTTC	CASSTGTSGGNEQFF
TRBV12-3/TRBV12-4	TRBJ2-2	.	.	TGTGCCAGCTCAGGGCGGGGCACCGGGGAGCTGTTTTTT	CASSGRGTGELFF
TRBV19	TRBJ1-2	.	.	TGTGCCAGTAGTCTATCCCCCGGGGAACGGCTTAATGGCTACACCTTC	CASSLSPGERLNGYTF
TRBV3-1/TRBV3-2	TRBJ2-5	TRBD2	.	TGTGCCAGCAGCCCGGTGGGGACTAGCGGGGGTGAGACCCAGTACTTC	CASSPVGTSGGETQYF
TRBV6-2/TRBV6-3	TRBJ2-3	.	few	TGTGCCAGCAGTTCCTCTGGGGGCCCGGACTTTACAGATACGCAGTATTTT	CASSSSGGPDFTDTQYF
TRBV7-6	TRBJ1-5	TRBD1	.	TGTGCCAGCAGCTCCGCTGGGACAGGGGGGAATCAGCCCCAGCATTTT	CASSSAGTGGNQPQHF
TRBV5-1	TRBJ1-2	.	few	TGCGCCAGCAGGCTAGAGACAGGCGCCTATGGCTACACCTTC	CASRLETGAYGYTF
TRBV4-3	TRBJ2-3	TRBD2	.	TGCGCCAGCAGCCCGGCCGGGGGGGTCGCAGATACGCAGTATTTT	CASSPAGGVADTQYF
TRBV15	TRBJ2-1	TRBD1	.	TGTGCCACCAGCAGAGATCCCACAGGGGGTTATGAGCAGTTCTTC	CATSRDPTGGYEQFF
TRBV18	TRBJ2-1	TRBD1	.	TGTGCCAGCTCACCACAGGACAGGGGGTTCGATGAGCAGTTCTTC	CASSPQDRGFDEQFF
TRBV29-1	TRBJ2-2	TRBD2	.	TGCAGCGGGCGGACTAGCGGGAGAGAGCTGTTTTTT	CSGRTSGRELFF
TRBV7-2	TRBJ1-1	.	few	TGTGCCAGCAGCTTCGGACTTATGAACACTGAAGCTTTCTTT	CASSFGLMNTEAFF
TRBV24-1	TRBJ2-5	TRBD2	.	TGTGCCGCTAGACTAGCGGAGTACTTC	CAARLAEYF
TRBV7-8	TRBJ1-2	.	.	TGTGCCAGCGCGGGCCGGAACTATGGCTACACCTTC	CASAGRNYGYTF
TRBV5-7	TRBJ2-1	TRBD2	once	TGTGCCAGCAGAACGCGTCGGGGACTAACGGACAATGAGCAGTTCTTC	CASRTRRGLTDNEQFF
TRBV11-2	TRBJ1-3	.	.	TGTGCCAGCAGTCAAAGTTCGCAGGGCTTCTCTGGAAACACCATATATTTT	CASSQSSQGFSGNTIYF
TRBV4-1	TRBJ2-2	.	few	TGCGCCAGCAGCCAAGAGGTGACTCGGGAGCTGTTTTTT	CASSQEVTRELFF
TRBV7-2	TRBJ1-3	TRBD1	.	TGTGCCAGCAGCTCTCAGGGGGCAAAAGGAAACACCATATATTTT	CASSSQGAKGNTIYF
TRBV6-2/TRBV6-3	TRBJ1-2	TRBD1	.	TGTGCCAGCAGTTACCGGACAGGGAGAGGCTATGGCTACACCTTC	CASSYRTGRGYGYTF
TRBV12-5	TRBJ1-1	TRBD1	.	TGTGCTAGTGGCCAAGAAACAGGGGCATCAAGCACTGAAGCTTTCTTT	CASGQETGASSTEAFF
TRBV30	TRBJ2-1	TRBD2	once	TGTGCCTGGAGCGCGGGACTAAACAATGAGCAGTTCTTC	CAWSAGLNNEQFF
TRBV24-1	TRBJ2-1	TRBD2	.	TGTGCCACCAGTACCACTCCGGGACTAGCGGGGGGCTCCTCCTACAATGAGCAGTTCTTC	CATSTTPGLAGGSSYNEQFF
TRBV6-5	TRBJ1-2	TRBD1	.	TGTGCCAGCAGTCTACGGACAGGGTATGGCTACACCTTC	CASSLRTGYGYTF
TRBV19	TRBJ1-1	TRBD1	few	TGTGCCAGTAGTCAGACAGGGATGAACACTGAAGCTTTCTTT	CASSQTGMNTEAFF
TRBV30	TRBJ1-3	.	.	TGTGCCTGGAGTCTTACAGGAAGATCTGGAAACACCATATATTTT	CAWSLTGRSGNTIYF